A single sample is the source of the 2 T cell receptor beta chains below, sequenced in a study of blood T cell repertoires in COVID-19. Here immunoSEQ multiplex PCR was the method, and the copy in TCRdb shows in-frame clones only, minus some. The sample contains tens of thousands of clones, around 90% of which appear only once. The sequencing sample was made of peripheral blood. The origin of the receptors is a man aged 40-49 years with COVID-19, enrolled during active disease.

The CDR3 nucleotides are TGTGCTAGGGAAAGCCCACGGACTAGCGGTGAGATTCAAGAGACCCAGTACTTC. This translates into CARESPRTSGEIQETQYF. J is TRBJ2-5 and V is TRBV7-7; 10 nucleotides align to TRBD2. Germline lookup yields CDR1 SSHAT and CDR2 FNYEAQ (reference sequence). The CDR3 runs 18 residues.

The chain carries TRBV7-3 and TRBJ1-1; D gene uncertain. V was clipped by 1 base and J by 1 base, with 10 bases between them. The CDR3 consists of 15 residues. Germline CDR1 and CDR2: SGHTA and FQGTGA. In DNA form, the CDR3 reads TGTGCCAGCAGCTTAAGGGGAGTCTCGAACACTGAAGCTTTCTTT. It translates to CASSLRGVSNTEAFF.